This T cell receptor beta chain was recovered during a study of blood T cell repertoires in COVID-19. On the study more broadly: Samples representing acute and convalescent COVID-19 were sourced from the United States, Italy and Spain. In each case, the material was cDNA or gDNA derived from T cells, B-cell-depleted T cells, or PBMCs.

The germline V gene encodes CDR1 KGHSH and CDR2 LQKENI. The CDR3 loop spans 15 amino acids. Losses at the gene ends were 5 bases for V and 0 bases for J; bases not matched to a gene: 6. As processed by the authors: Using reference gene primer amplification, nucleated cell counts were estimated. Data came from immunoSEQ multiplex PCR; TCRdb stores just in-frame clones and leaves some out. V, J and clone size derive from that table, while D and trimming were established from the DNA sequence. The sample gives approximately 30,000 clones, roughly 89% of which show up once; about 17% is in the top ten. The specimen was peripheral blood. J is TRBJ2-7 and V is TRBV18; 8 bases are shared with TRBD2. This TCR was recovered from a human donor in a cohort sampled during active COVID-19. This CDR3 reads CASSASGGTSYEQYF. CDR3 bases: TGTGCCAGCTCAGCGAGCGGGGGCACCTCCTACGAGCAGTACTTC.